This T cell receptor beta chain was sequenced during a study of T cell changes during pregnancy in multiple sclerosis. CDR3 size: 18 residues. From germline, CDR1 is SSHAT and CDR2 FNYEAQ (reference sequence). About this clone itself: A read error may produce the germline difference seen at one junction end.

Clones were sequenced by immunoSEQ multiplex PCR, and TCRdb holds only the in-frame ones, with some missing. The sample holds about 76,000 clones, 92% seen once. The receptor was isolated from a female donor in good health, enrolled as a control in a pregnancy study. The J gene is TRBJ2-2, the V gene TRBV7-7, with 7 bases lining up with TRBD1. Sequences were derived from peripheral blood, sampled after pregnancy. CDR3 loop: CASSPFKGTEDHTGELFF. The DNA of the CDR3 is TGTGCCAGCAGCCCCTTTAAAGGGACAGAAGATCACACTGGGGAGCTGTTTTTT.